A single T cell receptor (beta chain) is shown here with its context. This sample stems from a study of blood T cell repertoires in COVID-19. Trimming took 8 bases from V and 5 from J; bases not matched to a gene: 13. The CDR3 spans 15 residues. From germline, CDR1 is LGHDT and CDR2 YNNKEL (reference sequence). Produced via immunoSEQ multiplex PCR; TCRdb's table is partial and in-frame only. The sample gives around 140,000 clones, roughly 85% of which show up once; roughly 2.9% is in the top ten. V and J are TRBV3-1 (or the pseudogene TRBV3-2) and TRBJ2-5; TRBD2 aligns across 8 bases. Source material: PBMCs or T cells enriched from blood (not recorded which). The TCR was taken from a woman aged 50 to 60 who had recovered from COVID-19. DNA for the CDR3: TGTGCCAGCGGAAGGGCGCGGGGGGCCCTGGAGACCCAGTACTTC. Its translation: CASGRARGALETQYF.